These T cell receptor beta chains were read from a single sample in a study of beta chain features in type 1 diabetes. The method was immunoSEQ multiplex PCR; TCRdb's version includes in-frame clones alone and lacks a portion of them. In the table there are just under 150,000 clones, 8% to 13% of which are singletons. The sequencing input was naive CD4+ T cells from blood. These receptor sequences come from a man aged 18-30 years in good health. Both conserved end residues are part of each CDR3. D genes are given only for firm matches. Size tells how often a clone was seen (once, few, many) or the class of an expanded clone, and some rows leave it out.

J: TRBJ1-6; length: 15; size: few; V: TRBV6-4; D: TRBD1; DNA: TGTGCCAGCAGAACGAAACAGGGGCCAAATTCACCCCTCCACTTT; CDR3: CASRTKQGPNSPLHF
J: TRBJ1-2; length: 14; size: once; V: TRBV7-9; D: .; DNA: TGTGCCAGCAGCGTTCAGGGTGTACGCTATGGCTACACCTTC; CDR3: CASSVQGVRYGYTF
J: TRBJ1-2; length: 14; size: .; V: TRBV30; D: TRBD1; DNA: TGTGCCTGCCCCGGACAGGGTGCGAACTATGGCTACACCTTC; CDR3: CACPGQGANYGYTF
J: TRBJ2-7; length: 15; size: .; V: TRBV27; D: TRBD1; DNA: TGTGCCAGCAGTTCCGGACAGGGATGGGTTTCCGAGCAGTACTTC; CDR3: CASSSGQGWVSEQYF
J: TRBJ2-1; length: 16; size: .; V: TRBV7-9; D: TRBD2; DNA: TGTGCCAGCAGCCCCGGACTAGCGGCGCCCTACAATGAGCAGTTCTTC; CDR3: CASSPGLAAPYNEQFF
J: TRBJ2-7; length: 14; size: few; V: TRBV18; D: .; DNA: TGTGCCAGCTCACAGGCCAAGGGGGTCTACGAGCAGTACTTC; CDR3: CASSQAKGVYEQYF
J: TRBJ1-6; length: 14; size: .; V: TRBV2; D: .; DNA: TGTGCCAGCAGTGAAGGGACAGACCCTTCACCCCTCCACTTT; CDR3: CASSEGTDPSPLHF
J: TRBJ1-5; length: 14; size: few; V: TRBV7-9; D: TRBD1; DNA: TGTGCCAGCAGCTTCCGGACAGGGGACGAGCCCCAGCATTTT; CDR3: CASSFRTGDEPQHF
J: TRBJ2-2; length: 14; size: .; V: TRBV27; D: .; DNA: TGTGCCAGCTCAAGACAGGTGGGCACCGGGGAGCTGTTTTTT; CDR3: CASSRQVGTGELFF
J: TRBJ1-1; length: 14; size: few; V: TRBV6-4; D: .; DNA: TGTGCCAGCAGTGAACCCGCAGGGCGGACTGAAGCTTTCTTT; CDR3: CASSEPAGRTEAFF
J: TRBJ1-1; length: 14; size: .; V: TRBV11-2; D: TRBD1; DNA: TGTGCCAGCAGCCCAGTGACAGGGCCCACTGAAGCTTTCTTT; CDR3: CASSPVTGPTEAFF
J: TRBJ2-3; length: 15; size: few; V: TRBV7-2; D: TRBD1; DNA: TGTGCCAGCAGCTCGAGACAGGGGAGCACAGATACGCAGTATTTT; CDR3: CASSSRQGSTDTQYF
J: TRBJ2-3; length: 14; size: .; V: TRBV28; D: TRBD1; DNA: TGTGCCAGCAGTTTGACAGGGGGCGGAGATACGCAGTATTTT; CDR3: CASSLTGGGDTQYF
J: TRBJ2-1; length: 15; size: few; V: TRBV11-3; D: TRBD2; DNA: TGTGCCAGCAGCTCTAGCGGGGGGGGTTACAATGAGCAGTTCTTC; CDR3: CASSSSGGGYNEQFF
J: TRBJ1-2; length: 17; size: .; V: TRBV30; D: .; DNA: TGTGCCTGGAGTGTACGGGGGAGGCCCAGGGATAACGGTGGCTACACCTTC; CDR3: CAWSVRGRPRDNGGYTF
J: TRBJ2-3; length: 12; size: .; V: TRBV7-9; D: .; DNA: TGTGCCAGCAGCTTAGAGAGGGATACGCAGTATTTT; CDR3: CASSLERDTQYF
J: TRBJ2-7; length: 14; size: .; V: TRBV5-1; D: TRBD1; DNA: TGCGCCAGCAGCGGGGGACAGGGCAGCTACGAGCAGTACTTC; CDR3: CASSGGQGSYEQYF
J: TRBJ2-1; length: 16; size: .; V: TRBV6-4; D: .; DNA: TGTGCCAGCAGTGAACGTGGACTCAGCTCCTACAATGAGCAGTTCTTC; CDR3: CASSERGLSSYNEQFF
J: TRBJ1-2; length: 13; size: few; V: TRBV5-1; D: .; DNA: TGCGCCAGCAGCCCTACCTGGGCTGACGGCTACACCTTC; CDR3: CASSPTWADGYTF
J: TRBJ1-4; length: 13; size: few; V: TRBV5-4; D: TRBD1; DNA: TGTGCCGTCCGGGACAGCCAAAATGAAAAACTGTTTTTT; CDR3: CAVRDSQNEKLFF
J: TRBJ2-3; length: 16; size: .; V: TRBV5-1; D: TRBD2; DNA: TGCGCCAGCAGCTTGGCAAGAGCGGGGGCCCTAGATACGCAGTATTTT; CDR3: CASSLARAGALDTQYF
J: TRBJ2-1; length: 16; size: .; V: TRBV4-2; D: TRBD2; DNA: TGTGCCAGCAGCCAAGTACGTGGCGGGGGGGCGGAACGGCAGTTCTTC; CDR3: CASSQVRGGGAERQFF
J: TRBJ2-1; length: 18; size: .; V: TRBV7-3; D: TRBD2; DNA: TGTGCCAGCAGCTTAGTCGGAGCGGGGGGGCCTTCCTACAATGAGCAGTTCTTC; CDR3: CASSLVGAGGPSYNEQFF
J: TRBJ2-3; length: 13; size: few; V: TRBV5-1; D: .; DNA: TGCGCCAGCACCTATGACACCACAGATACGCAGTATTTT; CDR3: CASTYDTTDTQYF
J: TRBJ1-2; length: 13; size: few; V: TRBV15; D: .; DNA: TGTGCCACCAGCAGAGACGGGGAATATGGCTACACCTTC; CDR3: CATSRDGEYGYTF